This note documents a single T cell receptor (beta chain) sequence. The target antigen is unknown. Here immunoSEQ multiplex PCR was the method, and the copy in TCRdb shows in-frame clones only, minus some. Here the sample spans 110,000 to 150,000 clones, 80% to 90% being singletons. The CDR3 extends over 16 amino acids. CDR1 is MGHRA and CDR2 is YSYEKL in the germline V gene. The trim removed 2 bases at V and 1 base at J, leaving 6 bases unmatched. This sample stems from a study of cytomegalovirus exposure and HLA in healthy donors. Study outcomes and limitations: According to the study, 160 or so TCR beta chains were cytomegalovirus-associated. TCR sequences were mostly rare, though some public TCRs occurred in many donors.

This receptor was obtained from a young woman in good health and CMV-seropositive. The sequenced material came from PBMCs. J is TRBJ1-2 and V is TRBV4-1; 8 positions agree with TRBD1. The CDR3 reads CASSQTRQGYNYGYTF. CDR3 bases: TGCGCCAGCAGCCAAACCAGACAGGGGTATAACTATGGCTACACCTTC.